What follows describes a single TCR beta chain. The sample is drawn from a study of tissue T cells after allogeneic stem cell transplantation. There are 13 residues in the CDR3. After removal of 10 bases from V and 8 bases from J, the junction contained 8 bases not matched to a gene. Germline CDR1 reads MDHEN; CDR2 reads SYDVKM. Sequencing used immunoSEQ multiplex PCR; TCRdb keeps in-frame clones, though not all of them. The repertoire holds some 28,000 clones, 85% seen once, with roughly 4% in the top ten. The receptor's source is a woman between 18 and 55 years old who later had graft-versus-host disease after an allogeneic stem cell transplant. The sequences come from blood, collected before transplantation. V and J are TRBV28 and TRBJ1-2, with TRBD1 matching 12 bases. For the CDR3, the DNA is TGTGCCACCCAACGGGACAGGGGGCTGGGCTACACCTTC. This codes for CATQRDRGLGYTF.